Listed here are 7 T cell receptor beta chains from one sample, sequenced in a study of a mutant IDH1 vaccine in newly diagnosed glioma (dated by TCRdb to the early 2020s). The method behind the library was the immunoSEQ multiplex PCR assay. Not all clones reach the TCRdb copy of this immuneACCESS table, which keeps in-frame sequences only. Checked studies attribute under half of the gap to unresolved V genes and leave the rest unexplained. For this sample the table gives approximately 62,000 clones, of which approximately 84% were detected only once. About 4.1% of the sample is held by the ten biggest clonotypes. The sample's time point, from its label and the paper: week 23, last vaccination. Every vaccine dose consisted of 300 ug of a 20-mer mutant IDH1 peptide in Montanide, administered subcutaneously together with topical imiquimod. What these receptors recognize is not known. The sequences come from PBMCs, collected from a glioma patient whose treatment included an IDH1 peptide vaccine. Receptors were obtained from a man aged 25-45 years with glioma.

The J gene is TRBJ2-4, the V gene TRBV27; TRBD2 agrees at 8 bases. The V gene's germline CDR1 is MNHEY and CDR2 SMNVEV (reference sequence). The CDR3 covers 13 residues. V shed 9 bases, J shed 7 bases, and the junction held 8 bases outside the gene matches. The CDR3 nucleotides are TGTGCCAGTGCCGGGGGGGCATTGAACATTCAGTACTTC. As protein: CASAGGALNIQYF.

The V call is TRBV18, the J call TRBJ1-2, with 9 bases aligning to TRBD1. Unmatched junction bases numbered 1, after V lost 3 bases and J lost 5 bases. This CDR3 comprises 13 residues. Germline CDR1 and CDR2: KGHSH and LQKENI. The CDR3 DNA reads TGTGCCAGCTCACCTGGGACAGGGTATGGCTACACCTTC. Its protein is CASSPGTGYGYTF.

The CDR3 bases are TGTGCCAGCAGCTTGCAGGGAGGTGGCCCCGAGTACGAGCAGTACTTC. As protein: CASSLQGGGPEYEQYF. This chain joins TRBV11-3 and TRBJ2-7, with D possibly TRBD2 on 6 matching bases. Germline-derived CDR1 and CDR2 are SGHNT and YENEEA. The V end lost 3 bases, the J end lost 4 bases, and 19 bases lay between the germline ends. The length of the CDR3 is 16 residues.

The V call is TRBV10-3, the J call TRBJ1-1, with a possible D match to TRBD1 (6 bases). CDR3 size: 16 residues. Deletions cut 10 bases from V and 4 bases from J, with 25 bases between. Germline V lookup: CDR1 ENHRY, CDR2 SYGVKD. This CDR3 is CASSEYKTQGGTEAFF. CDR3 in DNA: TGTGCCAGCAGCGAGTATAAGACACAGGGAGGCACTGAAGCTTTCTTT.

The V call is TRBV18, the J call TRBJ2-7, with no clear D. CDR1 and CDR2 (germline): KGHSH, LQKENI. Deletions cut 3 bases from V and 4 bases from J, with 7 bases between. The length of the CDR3 is 12 residues. The CDR3 loop is CASSPYKYEQYF. In DNA, the CDR3 is TGTGCCAGCTCACCCTACAAGTACGAGCAGTACTTC.

The CDR3 is CASSLVGTGNTEAFF. The CDR3 DNA reads as TGTGCCAGCAGCTTGGTCGGGACAGGAAACACTGAAGCTTTCTTT. The chain uses TRBV5-5 and TRBJ1-1, with 8 bases lining up with TRBD1. There are 15 residues in the CDR3. CDR1 and CDR2 from the germline V gene are SGHKS and YYEKEE (reference sequence). With V trimmed by 0 bases and J by 2 bases, 3 bases remained unmatched. Full variable domain (rest looked up from reference TRBV5-5 and TRBJ1-1): DAGVTQSPTHLIKTRGQQVTLRCSPISGHKSVSWYQQVLGQGPQFIFQYYEKEERGRGNFPDRFSARQFPNYSSELNVNALLLGDSALYLCASSLVGTGNTEAFFGQGTRLTVV.

The chain couples TRBV9 to TRBJ1-3, with D maybe TRBD1 (6 bases). The CDR3 has 16 residues. With 2 bases removed from V and 2 bases from J, the gap between germline ends came to 14 bases. Germline CDR1 is SGDLS and CDR2 is YYNGEE. The CDR3 reads CASSVNRDSPGNTIYF. The CDR3 DNA is TGTGCCAGCAGCGTCAACAGGGATAGTCCTGGAAACACCATATATTTT.